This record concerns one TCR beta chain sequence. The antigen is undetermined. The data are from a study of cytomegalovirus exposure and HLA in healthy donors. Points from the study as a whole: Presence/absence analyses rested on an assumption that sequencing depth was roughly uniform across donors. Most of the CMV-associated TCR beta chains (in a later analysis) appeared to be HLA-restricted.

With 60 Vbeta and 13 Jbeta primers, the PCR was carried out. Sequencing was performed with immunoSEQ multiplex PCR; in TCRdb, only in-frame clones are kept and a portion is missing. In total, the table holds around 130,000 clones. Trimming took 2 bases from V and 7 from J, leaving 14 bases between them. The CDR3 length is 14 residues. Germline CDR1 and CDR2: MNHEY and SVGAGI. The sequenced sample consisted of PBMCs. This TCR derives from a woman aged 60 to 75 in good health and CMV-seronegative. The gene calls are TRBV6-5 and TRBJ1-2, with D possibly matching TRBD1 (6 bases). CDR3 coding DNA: TGTGCCAGCAGTTACGAGCACAGGGTGGGTGGCTACACCTTC. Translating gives CASSYEHRVGGYTF.